This T cell receptor (beta chain) appears in the sequencing data of a study of blood T cell repertoires in COVID-19. Across the study: Sites in the United States, Italy and Spain provided acute and convalescent COVID-19 samples. T cells, B-cell-depleted T cells, or PBMCs supplied cDNA or gDNA.

This CDR3 is 15 amino acids long. The V end lost 5 bases, the J end lost 0 bases, and 14 bases lay between the germline ends. Germline lookup yields CDR1 SGHVS and CDR2 FQNEAQ. Per the original methods: The authors estimated nucleated cell counts from reference gene primer amplification. Here immunoSEQ multiplex PCR was the method, and the copy in TCRdb shows in-frame clones only, minus some. The DNA was the basis for D and trimming; V, J and clone size are from that table. This sample has about 28,000 clones, with around 90% found just once. The clonotype comes from a man aged 55 to 70 with active COVID-19. Sequencing was performed on peripheral blood. The chain links TRBV7-8 to TRBJ2-7; the D gene is possibly TRBD2 (5 bases). DNA of the CDR3: TGTGCCAGCAGCGCCCCGGGATCGAGCTCCTACGAGCAGTACTTC. Translating gives CASSAPGSSSYEQYF.